There are a few counts of the clone carrying this T cell receptor (beta chain). TCRdb reprocessed the RT-PCR reads via MiXCR and lists one record per CDR3 protein. The data show around 150,000 distinct CDR3 sequences, roughly two fifths seen once. The source of the sample is a study of patients and donors after allogeneic stem cell transplantation. The CDR3 length is 15 residues. The V and J ends lost 3 bases and 4 bases, in that order; junction bases with no gene match: 4. CDR1 is LGHNA, CDR2 YNFKEQ, per germline. This chain links TRBV4-2 with TRBJ1-5; 9 positions match TRBD1. Material for sequencing was blood, either unsorted or a sorted T cell fraction (not recorded which). This TCR derives from a human donor who was either an allogeneic HSCT recipient or a stem cell or donor lymphocyte infusion donor (not recorded which). It is not recorded whose cells these are; they may come from a transplant donor. CDR3 loop: CASSHGQGRNQPQHF. The CDR3 DNA follows: TGTGCCAGCAGCCACGGACAGGGGCGGAATCAGCCCCAGCATTTT.